This T cell receptor beta chain was retrieved from a study of CD8+ T cells in alopecia areata. Sequencing templates came from extracted RNA that was reverse transcribed into cDNA. Using immunoSEQ multiplex PCR, the repertoire was profiled, and TCRdb retains in-frame clones only, with some absent. The repertoire holds 150,000 to 250,000 clones, with over 45% as singletons. The treatment was: oral pan-JAK inhibitor, 5-10 mg twice daily. This clone was seen a handful of times. Sequenced here: CD4+ T cells sorted from blood, sampled at week 24, from a patient treated with tofacitinib. The sequence derives from a human donor with alopecia areata.

This CDR3 is CAISASSAVGNIQYF. The DNA for the CDR3 is TGTGCCATCAGTGCGTCATCCGCCGTAGGAAACATTCAGTACTTC. V is TRBV10-3 and J is TRBJ2-4; D gene uncertain. V gave up 4 bases and J gave up 6 bases, with 16 bases separating them. This CDR3 region has 15 residues. CDR1 is ENHRY, CDR2 SYGVKD, per germline.